The sequence of this TCR beta chain was determined in a study of blood T cell repertoires in COVID-19. The CDR3 sequence is 17 residues long. V lost 4 bases and J lost 5; bases outside the gene matches: 6. CDR1 and CDR2 (germline): MNHEY, SVGEGT. This table comes from immunoSEQ multiplex PCR, and its TCRdb copy is limited to in-frame clones, with some not included. The sample holds more than 110,000 clones, more than 85% seen once. This chain uses TRBV6-2 or TRBV6-3 with TRBJ2-1; 15 nucleotides match TRBD2. The sample taken for sequencing was peripheral blood. The clonotype originates from a man aged 55-75 years with active or convalescent COVID-19. The CDR3 here is CASSSRTSGRANNEQFF. The CDR3 bases are TGTGCCAGCAGTTCTAGGACTAGCGGGAGGGCCAACAATGAGCAGTTCTTC.